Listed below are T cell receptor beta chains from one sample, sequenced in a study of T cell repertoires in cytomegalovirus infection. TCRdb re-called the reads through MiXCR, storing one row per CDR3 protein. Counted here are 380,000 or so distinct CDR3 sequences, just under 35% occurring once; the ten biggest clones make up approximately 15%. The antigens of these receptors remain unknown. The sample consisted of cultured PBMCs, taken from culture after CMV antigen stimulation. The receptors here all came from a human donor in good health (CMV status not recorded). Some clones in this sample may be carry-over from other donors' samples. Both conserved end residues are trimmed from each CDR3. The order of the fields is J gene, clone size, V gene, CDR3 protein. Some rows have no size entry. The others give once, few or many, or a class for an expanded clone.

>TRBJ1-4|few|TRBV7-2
ASSPRRGPNEKLF
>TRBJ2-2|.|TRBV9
ASSASTSGARELF
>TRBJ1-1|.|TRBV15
ATSRDPGGVSF
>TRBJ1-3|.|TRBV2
ASSEASSGNTIY
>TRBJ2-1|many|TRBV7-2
ASSRQGSSYNEQF
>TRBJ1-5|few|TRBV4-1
ASSQGRVENQPQH
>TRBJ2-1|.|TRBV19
ASSNPDTSGRYNEQF
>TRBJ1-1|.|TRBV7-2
ASSLQGGRGTEAF
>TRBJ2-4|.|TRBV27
ASSPRKGGQGKNIQY
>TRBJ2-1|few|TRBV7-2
ASSLVEASGGRV
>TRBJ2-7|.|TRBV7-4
ASSLTLAGAEQY
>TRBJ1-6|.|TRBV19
ASKTRQVYSPLH
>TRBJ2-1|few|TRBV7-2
ASSLLAHDNEQF
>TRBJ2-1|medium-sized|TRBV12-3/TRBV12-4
ASSFGAETYNEQF
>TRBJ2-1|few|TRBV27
ASSSTASLAGIQNEQF
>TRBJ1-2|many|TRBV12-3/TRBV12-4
ASSPLNRVAIYGYT
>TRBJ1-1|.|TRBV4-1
ASSPFVGWNTEAF
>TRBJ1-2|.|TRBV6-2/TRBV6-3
ASRDPGRNYGYT
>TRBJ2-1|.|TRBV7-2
ASSYRTGVSNEQF
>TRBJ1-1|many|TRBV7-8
ASSLSAGSGTEAF